This section outlines one T cell receptor (beta chain) sequence together with its context. The data are from a study of technical replicates of blood from a handful of donors. Using immunoSEQ multiplex PCR, the repertoire was profiled, and TCRdb retains in-frame clones only, with some absent. Here the sample spans some 85,000 clones, around 96% being singletons. The sequencing input was T cells isolated from PBMCs. The clonotype comes from a human donor in good health.

CDR3 loop: CASSLPPPPRITGNTIYF. CDR3 sequence (DNA): TGTGCCAGCAGTTTACCTCCGCCGCCCAGGATCACTGGAAACACCATATATTTT. V is TRBV28 and J is TRBJ1-3, with no clear D. This CDR3 has 18 amino acids. Germline V CDR1 and CDR2: MDHEN, SYDVKM. Trimming removed 2 bases at V and 2 bases at J, with 19 bases between.